The 8 T cell receptor beta chains below all came from one sample that was sequenced in a study of blood T cell repertoires in COVID-19. Method: immunoSEQ multiplex PCR; TCRdb's copy keeps in-frame clones and lacks some. The sample shows 120,000 to 150,000 clones, around nine tenths of them seen only once. What was sequenced was peripheral blood. Source of these receptors: a woman between 35 and 50 years old with acute or convalescent COVID-19.

This rearrangement joins TRBV6-5 to TRBJ1-6, with D unresolved. This CDR3 has 16 amino acids. V lost 2 bases to trimming and J lost 0 bases, with 8 bases between them. The germline gives CDR1 MNHEY, CDR2 SVGAGI. CDR3 DNA: TGTGCCAGCAGTTACACCGGGAGCTCCTATAATTCACCCCTCCACTTT. Protein: CASSYTGSSYNSPLHF.

This clone appeared a single time. The J gene is TRBJ1-2, the V gene TRBV12-5; a possible D gene is TRBD1 (6 bases). The germline gives CDR1 LGHNT, CDR2 FRNRAP. Trimming shortened V by 6 bases and J by 5 bases, and 13 bases separated the two germline ends. CDR3 length: 13 amino acids. CDR3 amino acids: CASGQPRGYGYTF. DNA of the CDR3: TGTGCTAGTGGCCAGCCCAGGGGATATGGCTACACCTTC.

The chain couples TRBV9 to TRBJ1-3; possible D gene TRBD1, 5 bases. Germline V lookup: CDR1 SGDLS, CDR2 YYNGEE. CDR3 length: 15 amino acids. V lost 0 bases to trimming and J lost 4 bases, with 11 bases between them. The CDR3 DNA is TGTGCCAGCAGCGTAGTCGGGGACTCAGGAAACACCATATATTTT. Its translation: CASSVVGDSGNTIYF.

This clone has just one count. The V call is TRBV25-1, the J call TRBJ2-1, with 13 bases matching TRBD2. With V trimmed by 3 bases and J by 9 bases, 8 bases remained unmatched. This CDR3 is built from 16 residues. Germline V gene lookup returns CDR1 MGHDK and CDR2 SYGVNS. Written as DNA, the CDR3 is TGTGCCAGCAGTGATTCACTAGCGGGAGGGGGAGGTGAGCAGTTCTTC. Translated: CASSDSLAGGGGEQFF.

This chain links TRBV7-5 with TRBJ2-1; the D segment call TRBD1 is taken from the table without a DNA check. TRBV7-5 is a pseudogene. This CDR3 has 16 amino acids. CDR3 coding DNA: TGTGTCAGAAGCTTAGTACAGACGAGCTCCTACAATGAGCAGTTCTTC. This gives the protein CVRSLVQTSSYNEQFF.

J is TRBJ2-1 and V is TRBV7-8; 7 bases are shared with TRBD1. The J segment lost 4 bases and the V segment lost 3 bases, leaving 6 bases of the junction unmatched. This CDR3 is built from 15 residues. Germline assignment: CDR1 SGHVS and CDR2 FQNEAQ. CDR3 amino acids: CASSFDRALYNEQFF. The CDR3 DNA reads as TGTGCCAGCAGCTTCGACAGGGCCTTGTACAATGAGCAGTTCTTC.

The chain couples TRBV9 to TRBJ1-1, with 7 positions matching TRBD1. CDR1 SGDLS and CDR2 YYNGEE come from the germline V gene. CDR3 size: 13 residues. The trim removed 1 base at V and 3 bases at J, leaving 0 bases unmatched. The CDR3, as DNA: TGTGCCAGCAGCGTACAGGGGGACACTGAAGCTTTCTTT. As protein: CASSVQGDTEAFF. Supplemented by reference TRBV9 and TRBJ1-1, the full variable domain reads DSGVTQTPKHLITATGQRVTLRCSPRSGDLSVYWYQQSLDQGLQFLIQYYNGEERAKGNILERFSAQQFPDLHSELNLSSLELGDSALYFCASSVQGDTEAFFGQGTRLTVV.

This clone ranks as medium-sized. This sequence joins TRBV7-9 and TRBJ2-7; 11 bases align to TRBD2. There are 19 residues in the CDR3. The ends lost 3 bases at V and 4 bases at J; junction bases unmatched: 17. Per germline, CDR1 SEHNR and CDR2 FQNEAQ (reference sequence). The CDR3 region is CASSFGTSGRPGPIYEQYF. In nucleotides, the CDR3 is TGTGCCAGCAGCTTTGGGACTAGCGGCAGACCAGGGCCGATTTACGAGCAGTACTTC.